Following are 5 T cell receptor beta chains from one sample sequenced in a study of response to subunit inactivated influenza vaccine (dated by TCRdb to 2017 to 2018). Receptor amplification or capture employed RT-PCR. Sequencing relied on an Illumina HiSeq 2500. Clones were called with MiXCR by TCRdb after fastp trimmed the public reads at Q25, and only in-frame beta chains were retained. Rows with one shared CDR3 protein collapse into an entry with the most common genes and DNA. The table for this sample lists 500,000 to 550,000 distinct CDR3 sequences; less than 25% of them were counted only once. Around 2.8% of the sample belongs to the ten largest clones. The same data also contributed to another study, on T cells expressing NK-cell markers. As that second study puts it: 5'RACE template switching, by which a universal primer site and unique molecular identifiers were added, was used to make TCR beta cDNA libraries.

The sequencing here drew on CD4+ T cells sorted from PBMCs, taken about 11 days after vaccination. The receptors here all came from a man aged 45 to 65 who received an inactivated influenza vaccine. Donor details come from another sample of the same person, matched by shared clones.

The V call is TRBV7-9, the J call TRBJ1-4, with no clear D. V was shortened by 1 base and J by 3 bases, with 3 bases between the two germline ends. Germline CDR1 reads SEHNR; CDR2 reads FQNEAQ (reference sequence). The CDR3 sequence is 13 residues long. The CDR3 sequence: CASSLDANEKLFF. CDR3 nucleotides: TGTGCCAGCAGCTTAGATGCTAATGAAAAACTGTTTTTT. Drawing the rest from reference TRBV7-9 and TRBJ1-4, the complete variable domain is DTGVSQNPRHKITKRGQNVTFRCDPISEHNRLYWYRQTLGQGPEFLTYFQNEAQLEKSRLLSDRFSAERPKGSFSTLEIQRTEQGDSAMYLCASSLDANEKLFFGSGTQLSVL.

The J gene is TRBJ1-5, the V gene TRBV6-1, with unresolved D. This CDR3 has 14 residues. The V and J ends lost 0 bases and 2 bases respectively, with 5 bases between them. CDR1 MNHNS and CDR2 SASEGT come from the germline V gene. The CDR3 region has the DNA TGTGCCAGCAGTGAAGCTTCGGGCAATCAGCCCCAGCATTTT. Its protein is CASSEASGNQPQHF.

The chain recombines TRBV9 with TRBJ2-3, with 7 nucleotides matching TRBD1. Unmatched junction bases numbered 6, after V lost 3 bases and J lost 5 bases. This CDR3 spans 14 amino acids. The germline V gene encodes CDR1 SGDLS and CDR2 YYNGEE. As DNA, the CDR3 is TGTGCCAGCAGCGGACAGGGAAGGGGAGATACGCAGTATTTT. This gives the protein CASSGQGRGDTQYF.

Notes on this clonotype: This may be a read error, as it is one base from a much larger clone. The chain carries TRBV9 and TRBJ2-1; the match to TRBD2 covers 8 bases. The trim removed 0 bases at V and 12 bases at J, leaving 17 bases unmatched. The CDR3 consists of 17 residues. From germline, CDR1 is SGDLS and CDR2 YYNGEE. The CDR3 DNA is TGTGCCAGCAGCGTAGGGGCTAGCGGGCTATTGGGGTATGGGCAGTTCTTC. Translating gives CASSVGASGLLGYGQFF.

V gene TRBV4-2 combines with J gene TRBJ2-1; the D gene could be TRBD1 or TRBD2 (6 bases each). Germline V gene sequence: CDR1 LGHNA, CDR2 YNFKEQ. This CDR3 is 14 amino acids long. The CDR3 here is CASREGGPYNEQFF. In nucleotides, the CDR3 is TGTGCTAGTAGGGAAGGGGGGCCCTACAATGAGCAGTTCTTC.